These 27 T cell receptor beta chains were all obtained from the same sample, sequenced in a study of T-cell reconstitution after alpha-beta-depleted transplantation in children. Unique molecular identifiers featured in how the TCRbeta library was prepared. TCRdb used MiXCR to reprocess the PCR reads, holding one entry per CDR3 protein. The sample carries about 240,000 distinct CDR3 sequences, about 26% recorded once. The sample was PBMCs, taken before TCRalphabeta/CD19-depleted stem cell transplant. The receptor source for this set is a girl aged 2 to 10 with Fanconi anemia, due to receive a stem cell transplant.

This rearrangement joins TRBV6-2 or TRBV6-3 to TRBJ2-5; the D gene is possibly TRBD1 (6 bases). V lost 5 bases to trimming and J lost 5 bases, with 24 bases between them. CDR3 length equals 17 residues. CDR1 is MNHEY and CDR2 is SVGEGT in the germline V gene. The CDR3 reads CASSTRGSGRAGETQYF. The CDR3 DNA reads TGTGCCAGCAGTACCAGGGGATCAGGGCGTGCGGGCGAGACCCAGTACTTC.

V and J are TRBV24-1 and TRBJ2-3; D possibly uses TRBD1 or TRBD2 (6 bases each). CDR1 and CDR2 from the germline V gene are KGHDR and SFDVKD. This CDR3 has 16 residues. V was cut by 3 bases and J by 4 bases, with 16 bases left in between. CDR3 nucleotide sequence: TGTGCCACCAGTGATCCCCGGAGGGGGGATGCAGATACGCAGTATTTT. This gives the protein CATSDPRRGDADTQYF.

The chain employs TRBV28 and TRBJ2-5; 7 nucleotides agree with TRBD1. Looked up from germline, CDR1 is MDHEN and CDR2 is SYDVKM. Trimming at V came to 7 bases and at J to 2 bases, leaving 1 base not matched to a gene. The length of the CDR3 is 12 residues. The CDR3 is CASMGQQETQYF. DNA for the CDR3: TGTGCCAGCATGGGACAGCAAGAGACCCAGTACTTC.

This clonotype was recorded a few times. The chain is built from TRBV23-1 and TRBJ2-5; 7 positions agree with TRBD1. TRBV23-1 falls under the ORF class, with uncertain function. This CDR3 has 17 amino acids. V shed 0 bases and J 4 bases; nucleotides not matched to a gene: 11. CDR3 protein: CASSQSTCLGGIETQYF. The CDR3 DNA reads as TGCGCCAGCAGTCAATCGACCTGTTTAGGGGGCATAGAGACCCAGTACTTC.

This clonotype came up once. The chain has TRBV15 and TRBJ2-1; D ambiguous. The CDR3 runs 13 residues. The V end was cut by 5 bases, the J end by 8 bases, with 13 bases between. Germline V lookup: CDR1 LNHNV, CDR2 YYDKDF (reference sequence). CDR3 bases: TGTGCCACCAGCGCGGACCAAAGGTATGAGCAGTTCTTC. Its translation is CATSADQRYEQFF.

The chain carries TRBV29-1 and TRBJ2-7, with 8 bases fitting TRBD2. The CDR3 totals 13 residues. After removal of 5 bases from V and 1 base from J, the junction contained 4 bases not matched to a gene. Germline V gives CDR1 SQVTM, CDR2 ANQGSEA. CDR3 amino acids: CSVSGGGSYEQYF. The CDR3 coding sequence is TGCAGCGTTAGTGGCGGGGGGTCCTACGAGCAGTACTTC.

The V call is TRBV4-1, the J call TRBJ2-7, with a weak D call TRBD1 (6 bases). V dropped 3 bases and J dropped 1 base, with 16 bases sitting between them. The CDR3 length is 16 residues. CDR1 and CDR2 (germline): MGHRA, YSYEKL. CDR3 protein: CASSQGWAGDSYEQYF. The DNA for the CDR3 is TGCGCCAGCAGCCAGGGCTGGGCAGGGGATTCCTACGAGCAGTACTTC.

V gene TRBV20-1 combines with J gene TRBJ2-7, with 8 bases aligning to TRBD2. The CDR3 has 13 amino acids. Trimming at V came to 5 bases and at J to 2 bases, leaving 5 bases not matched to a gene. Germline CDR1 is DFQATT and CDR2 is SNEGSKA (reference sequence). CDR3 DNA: TGCAGTGCTGGCACGGGGGGGGCCTACGAGCAGTACTTC. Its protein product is CSAGTGGAYEQYF.

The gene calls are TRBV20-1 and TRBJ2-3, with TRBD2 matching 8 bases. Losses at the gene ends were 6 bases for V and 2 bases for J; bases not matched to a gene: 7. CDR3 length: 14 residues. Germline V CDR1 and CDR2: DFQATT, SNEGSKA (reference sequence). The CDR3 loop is CSARVAGHTDTQYF. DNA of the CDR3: TGCAGTGCCAGGGTAGCGGGACACACAGATACGCAGTATTTT.

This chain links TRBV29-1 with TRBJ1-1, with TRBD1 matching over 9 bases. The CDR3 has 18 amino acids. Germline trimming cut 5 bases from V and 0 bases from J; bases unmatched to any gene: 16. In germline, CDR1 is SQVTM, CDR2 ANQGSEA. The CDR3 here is CSVIRQGGGVGMNTEAFF. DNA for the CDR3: TGCAGCGTTATACGACAGGGGGGCGGCGTGGGCATGAACACTGAAGCTTTCTTT.

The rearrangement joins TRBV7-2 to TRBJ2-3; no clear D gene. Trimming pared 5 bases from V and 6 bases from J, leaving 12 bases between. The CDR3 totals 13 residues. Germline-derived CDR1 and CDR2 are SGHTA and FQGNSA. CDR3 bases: TGTGCCAGCAGCCCCCAGACTGGCGATACGCAGTATTTT. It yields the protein CASSPQTGDTQYF. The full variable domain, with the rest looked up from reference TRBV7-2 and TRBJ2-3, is GAGVSQSPSNKVTEKGKDVELRCDPISGHTALYWYRQSLGQGLEFLIYFQGNSAPDKSGLPSDRFSAERTGGSVSTLTIQRTQQEDSAVYLCASSPQTGDTQYFGPGTRLTVL.

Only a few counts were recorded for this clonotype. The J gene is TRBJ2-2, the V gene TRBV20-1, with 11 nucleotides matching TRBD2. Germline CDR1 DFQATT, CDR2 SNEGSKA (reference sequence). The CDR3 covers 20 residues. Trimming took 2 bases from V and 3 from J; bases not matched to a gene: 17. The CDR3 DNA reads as TGCAGTGCTAGAACAAGGGGGACTAGCGGCTTGCCACCTGACACCGGGGAGCTGTTTTTT. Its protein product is CSARTRGTSGLPPDTGELFF.

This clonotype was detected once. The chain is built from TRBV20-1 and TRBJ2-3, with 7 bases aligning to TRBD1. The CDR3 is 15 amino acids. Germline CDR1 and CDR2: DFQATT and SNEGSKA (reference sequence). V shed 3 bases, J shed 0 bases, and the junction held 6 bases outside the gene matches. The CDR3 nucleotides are TGCAGTGCTAGTGAAGACAGGGTGAGCACAGATACGCAGTATTTT. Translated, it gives CSASEDRVSTDTQYF.

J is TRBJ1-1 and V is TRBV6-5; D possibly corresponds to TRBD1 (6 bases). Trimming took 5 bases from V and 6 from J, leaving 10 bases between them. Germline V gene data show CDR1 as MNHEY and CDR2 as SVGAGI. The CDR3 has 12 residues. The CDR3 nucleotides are TGTGCCAGCAGTACGGGGACACCTGAAGCTTTCTTT. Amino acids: CASSTGTPEAFF.

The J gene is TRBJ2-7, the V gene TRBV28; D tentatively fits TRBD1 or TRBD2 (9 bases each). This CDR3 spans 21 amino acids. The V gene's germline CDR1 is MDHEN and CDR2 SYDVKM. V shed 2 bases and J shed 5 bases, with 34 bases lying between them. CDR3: CASSLPSPDRGMIAGDDEQYF. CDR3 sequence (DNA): TGTGCCAGCAGTTTACCAAGCCCCGACAGGGGGATGATAGCGGGAGATGACGAGCAGTACTTC.

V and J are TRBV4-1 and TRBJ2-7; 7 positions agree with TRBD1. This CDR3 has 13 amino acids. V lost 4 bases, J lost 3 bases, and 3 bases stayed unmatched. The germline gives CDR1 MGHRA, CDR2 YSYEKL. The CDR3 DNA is TGCGCCAGCAGCCCGGGACAGTTCTACGAGCAGTACTTC. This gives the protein CASSPGQFYEQYF.

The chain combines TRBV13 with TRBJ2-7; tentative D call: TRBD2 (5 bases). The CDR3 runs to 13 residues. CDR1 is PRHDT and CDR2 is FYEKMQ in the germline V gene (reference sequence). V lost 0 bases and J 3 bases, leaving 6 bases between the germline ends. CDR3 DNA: TGTGCCAGCAGCTTAGGAGCGGTCTACGAGCAGTACTTC. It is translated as CASSLGAVYEQYF.

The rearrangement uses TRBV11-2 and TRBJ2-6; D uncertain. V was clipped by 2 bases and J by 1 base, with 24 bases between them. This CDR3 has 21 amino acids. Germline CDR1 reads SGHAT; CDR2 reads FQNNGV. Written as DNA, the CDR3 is TGTGCCAGCAGCTTATTAGCTTCCCCCTCTGTGTCTTCGTCTGGGGCCAACGTCCTGACTTTC. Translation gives CASSLLASPSVSSSGANVLTF.

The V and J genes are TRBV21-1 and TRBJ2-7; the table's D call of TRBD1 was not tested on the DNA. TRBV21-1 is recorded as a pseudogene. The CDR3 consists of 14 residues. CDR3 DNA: TGTGCCAGCAGCAATCTTGGGACAGCCTACGAGCAGTACTTC. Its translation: CASSNLGTAYEQYF.

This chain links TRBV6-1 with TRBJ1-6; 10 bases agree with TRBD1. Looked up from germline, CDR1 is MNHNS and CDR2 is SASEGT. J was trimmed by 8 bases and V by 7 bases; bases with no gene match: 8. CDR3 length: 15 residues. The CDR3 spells CASTPGTGVYSPLHF. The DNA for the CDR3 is TGTGCCAGCACCCCTGGGACAGGGGTTTATTCACCCCTCCACTTT.

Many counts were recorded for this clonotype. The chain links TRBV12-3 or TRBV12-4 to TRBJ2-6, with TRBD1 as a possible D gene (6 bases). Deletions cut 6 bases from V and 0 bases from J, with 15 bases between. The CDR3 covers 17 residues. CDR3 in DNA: TGTGCCAGCAGATGGTGGGGGCAGAGCTCTGGGGCCAACGTCCTGACTTTC. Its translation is CASRWWGQSSGANVLTF.

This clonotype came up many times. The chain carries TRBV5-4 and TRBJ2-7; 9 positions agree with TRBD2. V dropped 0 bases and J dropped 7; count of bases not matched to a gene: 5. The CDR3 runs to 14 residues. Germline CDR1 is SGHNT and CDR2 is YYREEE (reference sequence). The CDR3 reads CASSLGGRAGEQYF. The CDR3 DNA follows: TGTGCCAGCAGCTTGGGCGGGAGGGCCGGGGAGCAGTACTTC.

CDR3 DNA: TGCAGTGCTAGATTCCCCGTTTTTTGCGGGAGTAACACAGATACGCAGTATTTT. Its translation: CSARFPVFCGSNTDTQYF. The chain has TRBV20-1 and TRBJ2-3, with TRBD2 identical over 7 bases. There are 18 residues in the CDR3. J was trimmed by 2 bases and V by 2 bases; bases with no gene match: 16. Germline-derived CDR1 and CDR2 are DFQATT and SNEGSKA (reference sequence).

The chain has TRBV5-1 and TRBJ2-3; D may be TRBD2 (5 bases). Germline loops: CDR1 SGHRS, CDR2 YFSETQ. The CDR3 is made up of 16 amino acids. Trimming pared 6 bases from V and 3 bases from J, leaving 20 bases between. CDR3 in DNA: TGCGCCAGCACGCTTATTGAGGGCGGACGTACAGATACGCAGTATTTT. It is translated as CASTLIEGGRTDTQYF.

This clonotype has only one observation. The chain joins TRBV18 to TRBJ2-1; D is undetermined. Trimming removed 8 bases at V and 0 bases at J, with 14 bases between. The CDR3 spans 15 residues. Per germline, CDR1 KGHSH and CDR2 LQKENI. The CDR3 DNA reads TGTGCCAGCATCAGTGGGCGCGGCTCCTACAATGAGCAGTTCTTC. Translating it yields CASISGRGSYNEQFF.

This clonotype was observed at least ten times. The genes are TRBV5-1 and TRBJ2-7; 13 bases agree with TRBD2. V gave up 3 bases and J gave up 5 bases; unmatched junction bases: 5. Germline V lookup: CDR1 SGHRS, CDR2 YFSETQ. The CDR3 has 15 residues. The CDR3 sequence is CASSSGLAGANEQYF. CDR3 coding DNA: TGCGCCAGCAGCTCCGGACTAGCGGGAGCTAACGAGCAGTACTTC.

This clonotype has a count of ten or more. The CDR3 loop is CASRETGIGEQYF. The DNA of the CDR3 is TGTGCCAGCAGGGAGACAGGTATCGGCGAGCAGTACTTC. The chain uses TRBV6-1 and TRBJ2-7, with D perhaps TRBD1 (6 bases). This CDR3 is 13 amino acids long. The V end lost 6 bases, the J end lost 6 bases, and 15 bases lay between the germline ends. The germline CDR1 and CDR2 sequences are MNHNS and SASEGT.